This T cell receptor beta chain stems from a study of radiation and T cells in renal cell carcinoma. Study overall: Nephrectomy followed 15 Gy stereotactic body radiation by 4 weeks. General observations from the study: In blood, top tumor clones expanded by 2 weeks, shrinking by 4. Baseline intratumoral clonotype presence is unknown without pretreatment biopsies.

Regarding this clone: Its specificity is not known.

The length of the CDR3 is 13 residues. Germline V lookup: CDR1 LNHDA, CDR2 SQIVND (reference sequence). V gave up 7 bases and J gave up 1 base, with 9 bases separating them. This sample's time point: blood 2 weeks post-SBRT. Regarding treatment: 15 Gy SBRT to primary tumor, nephrectomy 4 weeks later. Profiled with immunoSEQ multiplex PCR; TCRdb holds only in-frame clones, not every one. The table includes tens of thousands of clones, roughly four fifths detected once. This sequence was found in a man aged 55 to 69 with renal cell carcinoma. The sequenced sample was blood, obtained from a patient whose treatment included radiotherapy and nephrectomy. V is TRBV19 and J is TRBJ2-3; no firm D call. CDR3 in amino acids: CASKTGGTDTQYF. CDR3 in DNA: TGTGCCAGTAAGACGGGTGGCACAGATACGCAGTATTTT.